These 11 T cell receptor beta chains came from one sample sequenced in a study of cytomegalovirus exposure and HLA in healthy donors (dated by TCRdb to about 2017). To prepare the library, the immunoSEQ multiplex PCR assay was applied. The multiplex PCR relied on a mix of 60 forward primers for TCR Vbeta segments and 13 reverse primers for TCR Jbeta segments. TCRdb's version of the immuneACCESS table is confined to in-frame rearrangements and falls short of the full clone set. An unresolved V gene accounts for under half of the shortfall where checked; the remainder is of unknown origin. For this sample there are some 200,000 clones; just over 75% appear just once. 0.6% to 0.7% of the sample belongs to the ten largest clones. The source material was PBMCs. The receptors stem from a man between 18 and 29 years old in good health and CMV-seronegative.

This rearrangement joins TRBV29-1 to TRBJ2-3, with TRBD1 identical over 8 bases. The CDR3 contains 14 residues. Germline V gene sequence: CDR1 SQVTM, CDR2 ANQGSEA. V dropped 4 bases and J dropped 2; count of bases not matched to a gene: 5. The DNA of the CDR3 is TGCAGCGTTGGGAGACAGGGGCTCACAGATACGCAGTATTTT. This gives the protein CSVGRQGLTDTQYF.

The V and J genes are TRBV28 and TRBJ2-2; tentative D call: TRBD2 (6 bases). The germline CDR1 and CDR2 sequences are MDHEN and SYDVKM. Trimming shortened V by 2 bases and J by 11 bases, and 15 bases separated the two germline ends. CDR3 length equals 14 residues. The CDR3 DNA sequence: TGTGCCAGCAGTTTACAGTTGAGGCGGGGTGAGCTGTTTTTT. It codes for CASSLQLRRGELFF.

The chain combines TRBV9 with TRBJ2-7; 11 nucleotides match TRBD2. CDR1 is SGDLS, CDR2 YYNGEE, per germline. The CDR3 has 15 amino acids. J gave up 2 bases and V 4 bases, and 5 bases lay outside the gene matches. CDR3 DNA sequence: TGTGCCAGCAGCTCGGGACTAGCGGCTACCTACGAGCAGTACTTC. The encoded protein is CASSSGLAATYEQYF. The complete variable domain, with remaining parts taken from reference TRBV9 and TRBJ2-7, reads DSGVTQTPKHLITATGQRVTLRCSPRSGDLSVYWYQQSLDQGLQFLIQYYNGEERAKGNILERFSAQQFPDLHSELNLSSLELGDSALYFCASSSGLAATYEQYFGPGTRLTVT.

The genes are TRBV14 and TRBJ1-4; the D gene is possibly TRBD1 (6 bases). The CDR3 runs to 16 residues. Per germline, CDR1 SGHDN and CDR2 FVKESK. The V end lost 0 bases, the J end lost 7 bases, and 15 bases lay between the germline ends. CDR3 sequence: CASSQEITGLGEKLFF. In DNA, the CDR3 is TGTGCCAGCAGCCAAGAGATAACAGGGTTAGGTGAAAAACTGTTTTTT. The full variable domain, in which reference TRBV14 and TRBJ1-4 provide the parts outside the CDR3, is EAGVTQFPSHSVIEKGQTVTLRCDPISGHDNLYWYRRVMGKEIKFLLHFVKESKQDESGMPNNRFLAERTGGTYSTLKVQPAELEDSGVYFCASSQEITGLGEKLFFGSGTQLSVL.

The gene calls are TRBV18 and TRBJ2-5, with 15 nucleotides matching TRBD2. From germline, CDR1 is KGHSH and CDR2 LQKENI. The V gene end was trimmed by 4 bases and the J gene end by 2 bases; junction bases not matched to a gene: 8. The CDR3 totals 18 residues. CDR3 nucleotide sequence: TGTGCCAGCTCACTCGGACTAGCGGGAGGGCCGCGGCAAGAGACCCAGTACTTC. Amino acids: CASSLGLAGGPRQETQYF.

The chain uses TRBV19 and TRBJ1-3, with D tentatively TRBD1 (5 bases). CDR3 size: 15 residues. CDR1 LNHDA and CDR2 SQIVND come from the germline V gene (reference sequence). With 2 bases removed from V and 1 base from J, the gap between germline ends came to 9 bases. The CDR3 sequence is CASSIQGRSGNTIYF. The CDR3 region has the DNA TGTGCCAGTAGTATACAGGGAAGGTCTGGAAACACCATATATTTT.

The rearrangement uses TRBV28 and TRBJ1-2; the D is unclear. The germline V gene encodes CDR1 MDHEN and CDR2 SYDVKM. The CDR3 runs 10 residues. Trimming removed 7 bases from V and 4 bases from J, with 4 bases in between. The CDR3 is CASILYGYTF. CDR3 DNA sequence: TGTGCCAGCATCCTCTATGGCTACACCTTC.

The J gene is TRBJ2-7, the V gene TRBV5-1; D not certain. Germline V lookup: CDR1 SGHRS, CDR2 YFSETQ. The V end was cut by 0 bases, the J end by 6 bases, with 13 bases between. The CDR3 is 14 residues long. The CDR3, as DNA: TGCGCCAGCAGCTTGGTCGGTTTAGGAGTCGAGCAGTACTTC. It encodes CASSLVGLGVEQYF.

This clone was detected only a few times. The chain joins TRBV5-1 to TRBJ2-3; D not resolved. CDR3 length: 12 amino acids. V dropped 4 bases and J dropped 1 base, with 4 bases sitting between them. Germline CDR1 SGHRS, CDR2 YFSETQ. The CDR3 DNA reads TGCGCCAGCAGCCCGGGCACAGATACGCAGTATTTT. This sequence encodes CASSPGTDTQYF. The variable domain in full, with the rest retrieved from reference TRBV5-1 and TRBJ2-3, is KAGVTQTPRYLIKTRGQQVTLSCSPISGHRSVSWYQQTPGQGLQFLFEYFSETQRNKGNFPGRFSGRQFSNSRSEMNVSTLELGDSALYLCASSPGTDTQYFGPGTRLTVL.

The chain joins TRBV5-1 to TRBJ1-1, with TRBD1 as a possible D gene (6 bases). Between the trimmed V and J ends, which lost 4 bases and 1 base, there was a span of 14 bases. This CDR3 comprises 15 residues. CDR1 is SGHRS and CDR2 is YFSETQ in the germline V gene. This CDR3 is CASSLMDSPNTEAFF. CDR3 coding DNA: TGCGCCAGCAGCCTAATGGACAGCCCGAACACTGAAGCTTTCTTT. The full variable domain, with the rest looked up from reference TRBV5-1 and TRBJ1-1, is KAGVTQTPRYLIKTRGQQVTLSCSPISGHRSVSWYQQTPGQGLQFLFEYFSETQRNKGNFPGRFSGRQFSNSRSEMNVSTLELGDSALYLCASSLMDSPNTEAFFGQGTRLTVV.

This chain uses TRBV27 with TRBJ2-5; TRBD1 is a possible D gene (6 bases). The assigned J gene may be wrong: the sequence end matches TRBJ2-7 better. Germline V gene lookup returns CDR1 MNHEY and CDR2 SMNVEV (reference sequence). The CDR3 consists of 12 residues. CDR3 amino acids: CASSSTGYEQYF. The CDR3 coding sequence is TGTGCCAGCAGTTCGACAGGTTACGAGCAGTACTTC.